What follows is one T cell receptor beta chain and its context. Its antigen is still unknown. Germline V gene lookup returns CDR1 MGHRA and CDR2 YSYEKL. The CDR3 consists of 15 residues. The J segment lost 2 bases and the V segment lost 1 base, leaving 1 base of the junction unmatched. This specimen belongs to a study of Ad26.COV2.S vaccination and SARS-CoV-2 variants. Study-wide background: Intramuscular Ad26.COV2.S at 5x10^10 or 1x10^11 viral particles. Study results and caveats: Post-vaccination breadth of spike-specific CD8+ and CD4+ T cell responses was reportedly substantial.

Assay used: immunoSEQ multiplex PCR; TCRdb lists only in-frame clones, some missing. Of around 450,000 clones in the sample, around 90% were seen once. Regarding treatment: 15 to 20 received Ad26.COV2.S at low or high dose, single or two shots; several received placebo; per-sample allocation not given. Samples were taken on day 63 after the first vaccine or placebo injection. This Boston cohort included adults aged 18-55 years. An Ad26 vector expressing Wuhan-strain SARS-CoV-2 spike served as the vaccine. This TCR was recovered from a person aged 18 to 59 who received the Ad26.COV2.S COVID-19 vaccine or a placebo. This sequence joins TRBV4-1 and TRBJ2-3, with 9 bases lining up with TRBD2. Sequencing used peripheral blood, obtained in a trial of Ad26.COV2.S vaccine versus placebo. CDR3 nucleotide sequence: TGCGCCAGCAGCCAAGTAGCGGGAGTCACAGATACGCAGTATTTT. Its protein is CASSQVAGVTDTQYF.